The sequence of this T cell receptor beta chain was determined in a study of control samples from healthy donors and cancer patients. Germline V gene sequence: CDR1 DFQATT, CDR2 SNEGSKA (reference sequence). V shed 6 bases and J shed 6 bases, with 8 bases lying between them. The CDR3 contains 11 residues. Produced via immunoSEQ multiplex PCR; TCRdb's table is partial and in-frame only. The sample has approximately 150,000 clones, about 90% seen once; the top ten hold approximately 3.4%. The chain combines TRBV20-1 with TRBJ2-2; the D gene could be TRBD1 or TRBD2 (5 bases each). Material for sequencing was blood. The sequence was obtained from a man under 40 in good health. CDR3 sequence reads: CSARGPGELFF. CDR3 in DNA: TGCAGTGCAAGGGGACCCGGGGAGCTGTTTTTT.